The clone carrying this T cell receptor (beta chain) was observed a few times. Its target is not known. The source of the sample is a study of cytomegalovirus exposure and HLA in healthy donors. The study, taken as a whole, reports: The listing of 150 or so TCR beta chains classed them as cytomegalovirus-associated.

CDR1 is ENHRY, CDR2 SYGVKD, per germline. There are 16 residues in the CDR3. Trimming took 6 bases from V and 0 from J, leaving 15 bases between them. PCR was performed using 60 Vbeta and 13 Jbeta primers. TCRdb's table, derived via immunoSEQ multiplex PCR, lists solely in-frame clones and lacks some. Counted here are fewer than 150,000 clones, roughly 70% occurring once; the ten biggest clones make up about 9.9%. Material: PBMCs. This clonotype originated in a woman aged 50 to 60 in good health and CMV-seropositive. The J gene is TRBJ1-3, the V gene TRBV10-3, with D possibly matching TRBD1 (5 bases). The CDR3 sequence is CAIRIETGISGNTIYF. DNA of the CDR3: TGTGCCATCAGGATCGAAACAGGAATCTCTGGAAACACCATATATTTT.